These T cell receptor beta chains were read from a single sample in a study of technical replicates of blood from several donors. Produced via immunoSEQ multiplex PCR; TCRdb's table is partial and in-frame only. The table includes some 78,000 clones, around 92% detected once. The sequencing sample was made of T cells isolated from PBMCs. The receptor source for this set is a human donor in good health. Each CDR3 is given with its conserved first and last residue. Rows give clone size only sometimes, using once, few, many, or a class for an expanded clone.

J,size,V,CDR3
TRBJ2-7,NA,TRBV7-9,CASSQVGQGTHEQYF
TRBJ2-2,NA,TRBV28,CASTLGDRGITGELFF
TRBJ2-1,NA,TRBV9,CASSVGQAASYNEQFF
TRBJ1-5,NA,TRBV28,CASSIGQGSQPQHF
TRBJ2-7,NA,TRBV14,CASSYVTSEQYF
TRBJ2-5,NA,TRBV29-1,CSCFGQGQETQYF
TRBJ2-5,NA,TRBV7-9,CASSFTNSPETQYF
TRBJ2-5,NA,TRBV19,CASSRWDRDPSETQYF
TRBJ1-2,NA,TRBV19,CASSIVQQRHSYTF
TRBJ2-3,few,TRBV5-4,CASSLSGGFSTDTQYF
TRBJ1-4,NA,TRBV9,CASSVESSYRGEELFF
TRBJ1-3,NA,TRBV7-6,CASSSTPRADSGNTIYF
TRBJ1-3,NA,TRBV6-5,CASSYEGSNKNTIYF
TRBJ1-1,NA,TRBV2,CASRQDGGAFF
TRBJ2-7,NA,TRBV7-9,CASSPPLQTYEQYF
TRBJ2-3,NA,TRBV9,CASSPGTVTDTQYF
TRBJ2-1,NA,TRBV7-2,CASSLELAGGSNEQFF
TRBJ2-7,NA,TRBV30,CAWNKGVAWNEQYF
TRBJ1-2,NA,TRBV7-2,CASSLRRSDNYGYTF
TRBJ2-3,NA,TRBV27,CASSLSWQGTDTQYF
TRBJ1-5,NA,TRBV27,CASRAGTGRQPQHF
TRBJ1-1,NA,TRBV11-3,CASSLANTEAFF
TRBJ2-5,NA,TRBV11-3,CASSYGTTSQETQYF
TRBJ2-1,NA,TRBV2,CASSELAGDYNEQFF
TRBJ2-1,NA,TRBV11-3,CASTEGALGTNNEQFF
TRBJ1-2,NA,TRBV10-2,CASRPGDYGYTF
TRBJ2-7,NA,TRBV7-2,CASSLGGEAYEQYF
TRBJ1-2,NA,TRBV2,CASSQEAGYTF
TRBJ2-3,NA,TRBV15,CATSKRSRREWADTQYF
TRBJ1-2,NA,TRBV5-1,CASSGTGAVYGYTF
TRBJ1-1,once,TRBV19,CASSIRQGNTEAFF
TRBJ2-3,NA,TRBV5-1,CASRLAGVGDTQYF
TRBJ1-2,NA,TRBV14,CASSQDWQSNYGYTF
TRBJ1-4,NA,TRBV9,CASSVDGAREEKLFF
TRBJ2-2,once,TRBV5-1,CASSSLGTGELFF
TRBJ2-2,NA,TRBV9,CASSASGNGELFF
TRBJ1-1,NA,TRBV10-3,CAISAGAGQTMNTEAFF
TRBJ1-5,NA,TRBV28,CASSWDRGGNQPQHF
TRBJ1-5,NA,TRBV15,CATSRDGTTGNQPQHF
TRBJ1-1,NA,TRBV9,CASSALVSAEAFF
TRBJ1-1,NA,TRBV18,CASSPTFGENTEAFF
TRBJ2-3,NA,TRBV29-1,CSVPARGKTDTQYF
TRBJ2-1,NA,TRBV5-1,CASSGRTGGVDEQFF
TRBJ1-2,NA,TRBV10-1,CASSPDRAFGYTF
TRBJ2-7,NA,TRBV10-1,CASSELADNSYEQYF
TRBJ1-2,NA,TRBV9,CASSVAGGGYTF
TRBJ2-3,NA,TRBV6-5,CASSYSAGVSDTQYF
TRBJ2-7,NA,TRBV30,CAWSPLSYEQYF
TRBJ1-2,NA,TRBV9,CASSVADYGYTF
TRBJ2-6,NA,TRBV19,CASSVGANVLTF